The entry below gives a single T cell receptor (beta chain) sequence along with its context. The data stem from a study of OX40 agonist ivuxolimab in advanced cancers. Profiling relied on immunoSEQ multiplex PCR, and the TCRdb table lists in-frame clones only, not all of them. This table holds tens of thousands of clones, approximately 84% found once. The sequenced sample was CD4+ or CD8+ T cells sorted from blood, obtained in a trial of the OX40 agonist ivuxolimab. This receptor was identified in an adult with an advanced solid tumor such as melanoma, head and neck, liver or kidney cancer.

The CDR3 region is CASSFGEEPQHF. The CDR3 nucleotides read TGTGCCAGCAGCTTTGGGGAAGAGCCCCAGCATTTT. V usage is TRBV7-2 and J usage is TRBJ1-5, with D hard to call. V was clipped by 3 bases and J by 8 bases, with 8 bases between them. Germline V lookup: CDR1 SGHTA, CDR2 FQGNSA. The CDR3 contains 12 residues.